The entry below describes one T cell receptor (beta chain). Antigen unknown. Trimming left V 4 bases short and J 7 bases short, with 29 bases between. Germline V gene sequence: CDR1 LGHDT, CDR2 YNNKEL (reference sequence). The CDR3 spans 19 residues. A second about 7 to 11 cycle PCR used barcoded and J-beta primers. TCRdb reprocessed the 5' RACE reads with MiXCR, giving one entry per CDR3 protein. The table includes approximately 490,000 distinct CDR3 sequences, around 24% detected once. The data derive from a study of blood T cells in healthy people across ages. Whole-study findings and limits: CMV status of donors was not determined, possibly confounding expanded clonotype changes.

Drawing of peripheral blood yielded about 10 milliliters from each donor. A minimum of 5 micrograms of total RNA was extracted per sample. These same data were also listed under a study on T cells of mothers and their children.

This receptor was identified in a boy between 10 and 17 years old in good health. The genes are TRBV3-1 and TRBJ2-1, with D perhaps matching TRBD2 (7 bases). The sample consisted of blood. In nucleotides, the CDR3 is TGTGCCAGCAGCCCGACCCGAGGGGGGGCCATATCGGTATTGAATGAGCAGTTCTTC. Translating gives CASSPTRGGAISVLNEQFF.